Reported below is one T cell receptor beta chain. The CDR3 is 14 residues long. CDR1 and CDR2 (germline): WSHSY, SAAADI. V gave up 0 bases and J gave up 8 bases, with 8 bases separating them. The data derive from a study of blood T cell repertoires in COVID-19. Study details: Samples representing acute and convalescent COVID-19 were sourced from the United States, Italy and Spain. The cDNA or gDNA used as material had been derived from T cells, B-cell-depleted T cells, or PBMCs.

Authors' analysis steps: Estimation of nucleated cell counts relied on the amplification of reference gene primers. Measured with immunoSEQ multiplex PCR; TCRdb has only the in-frame clones, and not every one. Clone size and the V and J calls come from that table; the DNA yielded D and trimming. The sample has approximately 220,000 clones, around 80% seen once. Sequencing was carried out using peripheral blood. This chain links TRBV10-2 with TRBJ1-6; D not resolved. This clonotype originated in a woman aged 45-59 years with acute or convalescent COVID-19. The chain's CDR3 is CASSESVPDSPLHF. In DNA form, the CDR3 reads TGCGCCAGCAGTGAGTCCGTGCCAGATTCACCCCTCCACTTT.